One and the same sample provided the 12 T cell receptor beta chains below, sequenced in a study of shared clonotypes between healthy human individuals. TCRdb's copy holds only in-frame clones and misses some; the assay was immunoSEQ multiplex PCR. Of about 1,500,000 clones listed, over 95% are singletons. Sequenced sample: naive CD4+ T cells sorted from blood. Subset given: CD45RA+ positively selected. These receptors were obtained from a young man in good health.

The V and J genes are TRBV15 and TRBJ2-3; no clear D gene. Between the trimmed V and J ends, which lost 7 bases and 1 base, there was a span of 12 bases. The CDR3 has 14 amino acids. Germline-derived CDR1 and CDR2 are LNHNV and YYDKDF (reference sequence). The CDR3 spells CATIRGGGTDTQYF. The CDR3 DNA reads TGTGCCACCATCCGAGGTGGGGGCACAGATACGCAGTATTTT.

As DNA, the CDR3 is TGTGCCAGCAGCAACTCAGGGTTCTATGGCTACACCTTC. It yields the protein CASSNSGFYGYTF. This chain joins TRBV27 and TRBJ1-2; tentatively, D is TRBD1 (5 bases). CDR3 length: 13 residues. Germline CDR1 reads MNHEY; CDR2 reads SMNVEV (reference sequence). The V end was cut by 6 bases, the J end by 4 bases, with 12 bases between.

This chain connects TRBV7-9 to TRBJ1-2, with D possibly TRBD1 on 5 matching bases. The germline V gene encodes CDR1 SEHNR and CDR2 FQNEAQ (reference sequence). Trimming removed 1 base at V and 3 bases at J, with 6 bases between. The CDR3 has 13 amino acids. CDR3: CASSLEGYYGYTF. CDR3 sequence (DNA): TGTGCCAGCAGCTTAGAGGGGTACTATGGCTACACCTTC.

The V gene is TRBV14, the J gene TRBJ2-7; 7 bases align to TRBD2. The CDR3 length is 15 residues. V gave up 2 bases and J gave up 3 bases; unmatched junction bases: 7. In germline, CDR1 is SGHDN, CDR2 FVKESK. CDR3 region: CASSQSGLPNYEQYF. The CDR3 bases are TGTGCCAGCAGCCAATCGGGACTACCAAACTACGAGCAGTACTTC.

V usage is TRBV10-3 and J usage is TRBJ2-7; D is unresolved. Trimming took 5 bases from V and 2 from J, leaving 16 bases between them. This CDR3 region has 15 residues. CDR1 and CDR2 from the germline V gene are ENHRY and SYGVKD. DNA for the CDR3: TGTGCCATCAGTTTTAGTGCAGGCATTCCCTACGAGCAGTACTTC. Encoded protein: CAISFSAGIPYEQYF.

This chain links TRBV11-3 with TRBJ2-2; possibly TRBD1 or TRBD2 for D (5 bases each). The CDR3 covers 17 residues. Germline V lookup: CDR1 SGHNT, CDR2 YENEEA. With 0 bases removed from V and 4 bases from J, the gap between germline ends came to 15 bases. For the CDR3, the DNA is TGTGCCAGCAGCTTAGACGCTTTAGGGACCAGCACCGGGGAGCTGTTTTTT. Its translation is CASSLDALGTSTGELFF. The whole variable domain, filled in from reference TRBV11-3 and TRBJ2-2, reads EAGVVQSPRYKIIEKKQPVAFWCNPISGHNTLYWYLQNLGQGPELLIRYENEEAVDDSQLPKDRFSAERLKGVDSTLKIQPAELGDSAVYLCASSLDALGTSTGELFFGEGSRLTVL.

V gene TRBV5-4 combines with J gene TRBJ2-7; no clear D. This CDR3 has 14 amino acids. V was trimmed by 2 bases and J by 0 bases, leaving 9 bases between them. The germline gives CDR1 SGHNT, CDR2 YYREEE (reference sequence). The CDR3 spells CASSFSVSSYEQYF. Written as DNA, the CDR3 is TGTGCCAGCAGCTTCAGCGTATCCTCCTACGAGCAGTACTTC. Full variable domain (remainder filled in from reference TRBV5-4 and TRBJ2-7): ETGVTQSPTHLIKTRGQQVTLRCSSQSGHNTVSWYQQALGQGPQFIFQYYREEENGRGNFPPRFSGLQFPNYSSELNVNALELDDSALYLCASSFSVSSYEQYFGPGTRLTVT.

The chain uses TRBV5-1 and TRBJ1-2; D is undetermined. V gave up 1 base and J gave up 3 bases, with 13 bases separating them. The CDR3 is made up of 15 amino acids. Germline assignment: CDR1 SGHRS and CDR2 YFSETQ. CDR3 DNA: TGCGCCAGCAGCTTGCTCCCCGGGGAGGACTATGGCTACACCTTC. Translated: CASSLLPGEDYGYTF.

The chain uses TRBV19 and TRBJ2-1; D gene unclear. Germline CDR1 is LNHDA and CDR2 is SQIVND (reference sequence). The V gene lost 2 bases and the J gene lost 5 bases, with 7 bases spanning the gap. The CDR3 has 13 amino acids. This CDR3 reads CASSINAHNEQFF. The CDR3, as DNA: TGTGCCAGTAGTATAAATGCCCACAATGAGCAGTTCTTC.

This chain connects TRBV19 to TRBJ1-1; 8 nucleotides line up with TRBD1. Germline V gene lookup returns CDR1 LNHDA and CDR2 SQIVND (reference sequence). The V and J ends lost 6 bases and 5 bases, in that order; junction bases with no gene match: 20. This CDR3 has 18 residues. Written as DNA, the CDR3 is TGTGCCAGTAGCCCTGAGGGAGTGGTGCCAGGGGGCAGAACTGAAGCTTTCTTT. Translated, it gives CASSPEGVVPGGRTEAFF.

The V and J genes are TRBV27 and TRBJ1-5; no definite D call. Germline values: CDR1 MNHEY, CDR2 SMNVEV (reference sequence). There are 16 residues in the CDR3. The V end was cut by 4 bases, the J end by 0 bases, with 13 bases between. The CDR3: CASSSLDGYSNQPQHF. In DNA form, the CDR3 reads TGTGCCAGCAGTTCTCTGGACGGCTATAGCAATCAGCCCCAGCATTTT.

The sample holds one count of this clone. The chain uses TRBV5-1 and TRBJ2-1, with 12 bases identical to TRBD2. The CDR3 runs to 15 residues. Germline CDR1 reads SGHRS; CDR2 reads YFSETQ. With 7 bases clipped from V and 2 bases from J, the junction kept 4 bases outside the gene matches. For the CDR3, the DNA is TGCGCCAGCGGAAGGACTAGCGGGACCTACAATGAGCAGTTCTTC. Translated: CASGRTSGTYNEQFF. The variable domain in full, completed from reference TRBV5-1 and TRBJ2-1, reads KAGVTQTPRYLIKTRGQQVTLSCSPISGHRSVSWYQQTPGQGLQFLFEYFSETQRNKGNFPGRFSGRQFSNSRSEMNVSTLELGDSALYLCASGRTSGTYNEQFFGPGTRLTVL.